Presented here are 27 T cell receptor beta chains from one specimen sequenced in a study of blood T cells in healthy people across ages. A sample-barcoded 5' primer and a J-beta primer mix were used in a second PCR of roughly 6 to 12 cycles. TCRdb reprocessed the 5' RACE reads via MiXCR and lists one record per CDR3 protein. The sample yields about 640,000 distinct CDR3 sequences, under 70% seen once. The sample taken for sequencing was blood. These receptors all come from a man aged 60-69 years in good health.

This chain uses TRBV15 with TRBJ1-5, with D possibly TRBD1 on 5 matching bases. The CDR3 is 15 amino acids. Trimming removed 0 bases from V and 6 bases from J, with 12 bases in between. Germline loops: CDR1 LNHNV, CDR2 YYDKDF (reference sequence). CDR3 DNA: TGTGCCACCAGCAGAGATCTTGGGGGGGGTCAGCCCCAGCATTTT. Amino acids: CATSRDLGGGQPQHF.

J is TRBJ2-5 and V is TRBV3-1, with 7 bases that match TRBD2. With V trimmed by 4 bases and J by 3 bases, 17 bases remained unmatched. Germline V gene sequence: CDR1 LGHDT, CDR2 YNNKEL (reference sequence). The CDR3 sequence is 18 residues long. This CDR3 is CASSPRLGGAREKETQYF. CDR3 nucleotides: TGTGCCAGCAGCCCCCGGCTGGGAGGGGCCCGAGAAAAAGAGACCCAGTACTTC.

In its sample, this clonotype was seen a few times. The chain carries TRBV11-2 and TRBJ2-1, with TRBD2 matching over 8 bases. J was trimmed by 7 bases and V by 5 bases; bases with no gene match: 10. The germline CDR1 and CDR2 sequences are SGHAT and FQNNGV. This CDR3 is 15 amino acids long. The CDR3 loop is CASSPGGAPGNEQFF. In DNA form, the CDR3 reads TGTGCCAGCAGCCCCGGGGGGGCCCCCGGGAATGAGCAGTTCTTC.

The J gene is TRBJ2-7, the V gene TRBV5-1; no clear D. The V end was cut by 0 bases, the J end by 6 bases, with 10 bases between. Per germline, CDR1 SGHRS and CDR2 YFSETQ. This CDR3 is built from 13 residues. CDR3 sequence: CASSLGEVSEQYF. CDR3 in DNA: TGCGCCAGCAGCTTGGGCGAGGTTTCCGAGCAGTACTTC. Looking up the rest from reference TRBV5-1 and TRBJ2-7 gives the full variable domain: KAGVTQTPRYLIKTRGQQVTLSCSPISGHRSVSWYQQTPGQGLQFLFEYFSETQRNKGNFPGRFSGRQFSNSRSEMNVSTLELGDSALYLCASSLGEVSEQYFGPGTRLTVT.

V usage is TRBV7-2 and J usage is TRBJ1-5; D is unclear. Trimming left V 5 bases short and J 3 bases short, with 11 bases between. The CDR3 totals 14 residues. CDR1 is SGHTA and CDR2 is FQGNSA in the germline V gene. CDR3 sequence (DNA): TGTGCCAGCAGCCGCACACAAAACAATCAGCCCCAGCATTTT. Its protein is CASSRTQNNQPQHF.

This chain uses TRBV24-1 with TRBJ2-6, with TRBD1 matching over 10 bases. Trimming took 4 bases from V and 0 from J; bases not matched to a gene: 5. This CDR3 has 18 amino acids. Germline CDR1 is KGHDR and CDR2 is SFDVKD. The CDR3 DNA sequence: TGTGCCACCAGTGACCCGGGGACAGGGGCCTCTGGGGCCAACGTCCTGACTTTC. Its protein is CATSDPGTGASGANVLTF.

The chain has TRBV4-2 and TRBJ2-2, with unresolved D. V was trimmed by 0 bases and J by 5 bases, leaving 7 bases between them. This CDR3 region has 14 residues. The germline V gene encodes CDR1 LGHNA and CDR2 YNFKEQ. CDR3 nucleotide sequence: TGTGCCAGCAGCCAAGAGCGACATACCGGGGAGCTGTTTTTT. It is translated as CASSQERHTGELFF.

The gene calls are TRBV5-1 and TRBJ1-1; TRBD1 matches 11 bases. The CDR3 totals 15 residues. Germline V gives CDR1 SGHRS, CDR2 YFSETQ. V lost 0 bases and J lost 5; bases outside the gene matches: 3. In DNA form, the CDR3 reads TGCGCCAGCAGCTTGGGGGGACAGGGGGGAACTGAAGCTTTCTTT. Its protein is CASSLGGQGGTEAFF.

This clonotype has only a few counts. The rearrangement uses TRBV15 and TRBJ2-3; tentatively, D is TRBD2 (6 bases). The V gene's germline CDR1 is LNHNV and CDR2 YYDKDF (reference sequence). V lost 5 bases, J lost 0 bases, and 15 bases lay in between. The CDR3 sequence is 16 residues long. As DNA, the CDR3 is TGTGCCACCAGCGTCCGAATAGCGGCGAGCACAGATACGCAGTATTTT. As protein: CATSVRIAASTDTQYF.

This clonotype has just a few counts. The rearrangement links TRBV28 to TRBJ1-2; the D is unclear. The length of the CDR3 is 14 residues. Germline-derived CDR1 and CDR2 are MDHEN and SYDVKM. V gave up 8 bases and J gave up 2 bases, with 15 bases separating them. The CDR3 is CASVPNGRNYGYTF. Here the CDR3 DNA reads TGTGCCAGCGTACCGAATGGGCGGAACTATGGCTACACCTTC.

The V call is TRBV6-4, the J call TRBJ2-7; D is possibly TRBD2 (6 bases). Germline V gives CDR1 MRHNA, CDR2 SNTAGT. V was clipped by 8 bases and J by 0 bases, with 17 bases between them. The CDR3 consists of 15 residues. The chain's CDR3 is CASRPGTWGSYEQYF. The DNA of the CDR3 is TGTGCCAGCCGACCCGGGACTTGGGGCTCCTACGAGCAGTACTTC.

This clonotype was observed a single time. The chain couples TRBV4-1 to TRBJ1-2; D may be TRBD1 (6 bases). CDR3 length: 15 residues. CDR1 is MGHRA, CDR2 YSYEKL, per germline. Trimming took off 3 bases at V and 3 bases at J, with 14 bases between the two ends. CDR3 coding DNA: TGCGCCAGCAGCCAGGAACGGGGGGCACACTATGGCTACACCTTC. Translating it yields CASSQERGAHYGYTF.

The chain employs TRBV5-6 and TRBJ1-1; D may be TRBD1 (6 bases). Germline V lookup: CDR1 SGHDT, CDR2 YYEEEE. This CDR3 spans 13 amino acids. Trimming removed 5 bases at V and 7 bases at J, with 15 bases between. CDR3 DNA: TGTGCCAGCAGGTCGTCAGGGGTAGGTGAAGCTTTCTTT. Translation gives CASRSSGVGEAFF.

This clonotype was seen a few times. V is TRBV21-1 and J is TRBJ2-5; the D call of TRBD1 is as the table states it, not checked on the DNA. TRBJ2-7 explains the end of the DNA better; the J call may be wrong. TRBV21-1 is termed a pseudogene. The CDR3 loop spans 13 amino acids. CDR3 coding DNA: TGTGCCAGGGGTGGACAGCTCTGTTACGAGCAGTACTTC. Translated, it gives CARGGQLCYEQYF.

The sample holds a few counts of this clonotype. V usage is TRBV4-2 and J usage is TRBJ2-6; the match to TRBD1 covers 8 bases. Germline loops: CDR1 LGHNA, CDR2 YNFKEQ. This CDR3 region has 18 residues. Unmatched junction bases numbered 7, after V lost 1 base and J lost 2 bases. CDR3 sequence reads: CASSQVGQVSTGANVLTF. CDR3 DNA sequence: TGTGCCAGCAGCCAAGTGGGACAGGTGTCTACTGGGGCCAACGTCCTGACTTTC.

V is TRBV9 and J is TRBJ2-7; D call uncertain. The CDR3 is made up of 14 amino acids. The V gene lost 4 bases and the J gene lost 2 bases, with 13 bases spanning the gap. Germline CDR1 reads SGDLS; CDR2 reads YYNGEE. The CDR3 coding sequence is TGTGCCAGCAGCCCTATCTCTGGCCCCTACGAGCAGTACTTC. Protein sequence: CASSPISGPYEQYF.

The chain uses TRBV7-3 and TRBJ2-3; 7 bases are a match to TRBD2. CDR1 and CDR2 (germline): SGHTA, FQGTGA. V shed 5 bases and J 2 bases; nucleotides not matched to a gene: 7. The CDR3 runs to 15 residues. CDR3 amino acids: CASSQSGALTDTQYF. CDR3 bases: TGTGCCAGCAGCCAAAGCGGGGCCCTCACAGATACGCAGTATTTT. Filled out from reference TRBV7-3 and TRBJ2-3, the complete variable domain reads GAGVSQTPSNKVTEKGKYVELRCDPISGHTALYWYRQSLGQGPEFLIYFQGTGAADDSGLPNDRFFAVRPEGSVSTLKIQRTERGDSAVYLCASSQSGALTDTQYFGPGTRLTVL.

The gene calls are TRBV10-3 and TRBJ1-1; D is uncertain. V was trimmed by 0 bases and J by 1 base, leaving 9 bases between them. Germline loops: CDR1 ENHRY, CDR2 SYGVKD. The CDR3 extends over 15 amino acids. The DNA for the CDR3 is TGTGCCATCAGTGAGTCTCCAGGCCAGAACACTGAAGCTTTCTTT. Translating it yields CAISESPGQNTEAFF.

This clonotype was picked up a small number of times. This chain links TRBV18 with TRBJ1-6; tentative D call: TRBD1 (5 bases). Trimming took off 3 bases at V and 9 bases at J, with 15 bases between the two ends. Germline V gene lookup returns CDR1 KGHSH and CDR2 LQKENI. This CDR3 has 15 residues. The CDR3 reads CASSPVGGWPSPLHF. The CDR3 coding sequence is TGTGCCAGCTCACCGGTCGGGGGTTGGCCTTCACCCCTCCACTTT.

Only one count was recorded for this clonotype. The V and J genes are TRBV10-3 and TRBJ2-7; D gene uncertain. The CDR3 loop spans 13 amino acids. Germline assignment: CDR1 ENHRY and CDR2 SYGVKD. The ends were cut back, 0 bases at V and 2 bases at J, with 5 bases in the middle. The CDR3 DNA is TGTGCCATCAGTGAGTCGATGGCCTACGAGCAGTACTTC. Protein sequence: CAISESMAYEQYF.

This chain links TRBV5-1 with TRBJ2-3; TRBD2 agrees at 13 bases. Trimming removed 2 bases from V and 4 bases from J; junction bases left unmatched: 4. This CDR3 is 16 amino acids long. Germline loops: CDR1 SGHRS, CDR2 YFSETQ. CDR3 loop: CASSFGLAGVPDTQYF. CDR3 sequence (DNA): TGCGCCAGCAGCTTCGGACTAGCGGGGGTACCAGATACGCAGTATTTT.

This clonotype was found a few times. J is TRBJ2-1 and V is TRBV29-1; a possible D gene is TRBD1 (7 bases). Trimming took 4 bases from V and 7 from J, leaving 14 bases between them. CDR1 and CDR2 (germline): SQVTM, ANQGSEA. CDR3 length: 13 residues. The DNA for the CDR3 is TGCAGCGTTGCCCAGGGGGGCACAAATGAGCAGTTCTTC. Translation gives CSVAQGGTNEQFF.

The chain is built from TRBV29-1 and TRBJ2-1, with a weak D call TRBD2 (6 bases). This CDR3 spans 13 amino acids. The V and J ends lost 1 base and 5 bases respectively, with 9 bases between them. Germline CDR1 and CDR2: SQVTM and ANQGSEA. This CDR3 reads CSVEASGDNEQFF. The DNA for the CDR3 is TGCAGCGTTGAAGCCTCGGGGGACAATGAGCAGTTCTTC.

CDR3: CASSPGGSRGLNSPLHF. CDR3 DNA: TGTGCCAGCAGCCCTGGGGGCAGCCGGGGCCTAAATTCACCCCTCCACTTT. The rearrangement links TRBV28 to TRBJ1-6, with a weak D call TRBD1 (6 bases). This CDR3 spans 17 amino acids. V was trimmed by 6 bases and J by 7 bases, leaving 22 bases between them. Looked up from germline, CDR1 is MDHEN and CDR2 is SYDVKM.

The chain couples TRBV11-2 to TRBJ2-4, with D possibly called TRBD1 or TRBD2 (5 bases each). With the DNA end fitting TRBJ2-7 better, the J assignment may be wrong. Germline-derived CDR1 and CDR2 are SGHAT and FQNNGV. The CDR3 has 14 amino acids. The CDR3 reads CASSLGVSAYEQYF. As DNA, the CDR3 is TGTGCCAGCAGCTTGGGGGTATCGGCCTACGAGCAGTACTTC.

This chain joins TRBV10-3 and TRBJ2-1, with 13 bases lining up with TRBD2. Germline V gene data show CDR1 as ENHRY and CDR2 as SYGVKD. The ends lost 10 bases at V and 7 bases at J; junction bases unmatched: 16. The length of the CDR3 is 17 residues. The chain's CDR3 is CATTRLAGGPAGNEQFF. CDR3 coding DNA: TGTGCCACTACCCGACTAGCGGGGGGCCCGGCGGGAAATGAGCAGTTCTTC.

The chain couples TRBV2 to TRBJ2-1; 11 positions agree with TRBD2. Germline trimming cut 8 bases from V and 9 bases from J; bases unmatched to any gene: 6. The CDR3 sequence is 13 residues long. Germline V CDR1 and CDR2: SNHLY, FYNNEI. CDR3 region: CASGASGGSEQFF. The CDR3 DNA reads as TGTGCCAGCGGGGCTAGCGGGGGGTCTGAGCAGTTCTTC. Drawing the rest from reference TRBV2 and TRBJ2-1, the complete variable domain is EPEVTQTPSHQVTQMGQEVILRCVPISNHLYFYWYRQILGQKVEFLVSFYNNEISEKSEIFDDQFSVERPDGSNFTLKIRSTKLEDSAMYFCASGASGGSEQFFGPGTRLTVL.